This T cell receptor beta chain derives from a study of patients and donors after allogeneic stem cell transplantation. This clonotype was observed a few times. The CDR3 is 13 residues long. Germline V gene sequence: CDR1 MNHNS, CDR2 SASEGT. Trimming removed 11 bases from V and 3 bases from J; junction bases left unmatched: 7. TCRdb re-called the RT-PCR reads through MiXCR, storing one row per CDR3 protein. Here the sample spans 920,000 or so distinct CDR3 sequences, over 15% being singletons. Sample: blood, either unsorted or a sorted T cell fraction (not recorded which). The gene calls are TRBV6-1 and TRBJ2-1, with 7 bases that match TRBD1. The clonotype was recovered from a human donor who was either an allogeneic HSCT recipient or a stem cell or donor lymphocyte infusion donor (not recorded which). It is not recorded whose cells these are; they may come from a transplant donor. In DNA form, the CDR3 reads TGTGCCTACGACAGGGACGACTACAATGAGCAGTTCTTC. This translates into CAYDRDDYNEQFF.